Below are 18 T cell receptor beta chains sequenced from a single sample in a study of T cells in women clearing cervical HPV infection. Data came from immunoSEQ multiplex PCR; TCRdb stores just in-frame clones and leaves some out. Its listing shows some 40,000 clones. Sequencing was carried out using blood buffy coat. The receptors were sampled from a woman aged 18 to 75 with a cervical HPV16 infection that either progressed to CIN3+ or cleared (not recorded which).

On this clone itself: Sequencing ends 3 residues short of the CDR3 end; the germline J gene provides the rest. The chain combines TRBV6-1 with TRBJ2-3; tentative D call: TRBD2 (7 bases). Germline CDR1 is MNHNS and CDR2 is SASEGT. The CDR3 contains 18 residues. V was trimmed by 1 base and J by 6 bases, leaving 23 bases between them. The DNA read from the CDR3 is TGTGCCAGCAGTGAAGAGGGGGGGAGAGGTAGTTCAGCTGATACG. Its translation: CASSEEGGRGSSADT. The entire CDR3 sequence reads CASSEEGGRGSSADTQYF.

Worth noting for this clone: The CDR3 is cut off 3 residues early in the read; its end comes from the germline J gene. The chain links TRBV18 to TRBJ1-2; a weak D match, TRBD1 (5 bases). The CDR3 runs 14 residues. Germline V gene lookup returns CDR1 KGHSH and CDR2 LQKENI. CDR3 DNA (partial): TGTGCCAGCTCTTCGACACAAGGGGTGGGTGAC. Residues: CASSSTQGVGD. The full CDR3 is CASSSTQGVGDYTF.

Notes on this clone: The read terminates 3 residues ahead of where the CDR3 ends, so the germline J gene completes it. This chain uses TRBV5-6 with TRBJ1-2; 8 bases fit TRBD1. The CDR3 length is 14 residues. Trimming at V came to 4 bases and at J to 4 bases, leaving 6 bases not matched to a gene. Germline V gene lookup returns CDR1 SGHDT and CDR2 YYEEEE. The CDR3 bases that were read are TGTGCCAGCAGCCCCCGGACAGGGATCTATGGC. It specifies CASSPRTGIYG. The whole CDR3 reads CASSPRTGIYGYTF. Using reference TRBV5-6 and TRBJ1-2 for the parts outside the CDR3, the full variable domain is DAGVTQSPTHLIKTRGQQVTLRCSPKSGHDTVSWYQQALGQGPQFIFQYYEEEERQRGNFPDRFSGHQFPNYSSELNVNALLLGDSALYLCASSPRTGIYGYTFGSGTRLTVV.

As regards this clone: Coverage ceases 3 residues before the CDR3 finishes, and the germline J gene fills in the end. The chain is built from TRBV3-1 (or the pseudogene TRBV3-2) and TRBJ2-3, with D maybe TRBD2 (6 bases). With 4 bases removed from V and 0 bases from J, the gap between germline ends came to 11 bases. The CDR3 contains 15 residues. The germline gives CDR1 LGHDT, CDR2 YNNKEL (reference sequence). The CDR3 loop reads CASSPGETSTDTQYF. CDR3 DNA, as far as it was read: TGTGCCAGCAGCCCGGGGGAAACTAGCACAGATACG.

The covered CDR3 bases are TGTGCCAGCTCAGCGACAGGGGAA. Its protein is CASSATGE. In full, the CDR3 is CASSATGEAFF. The V gene is TRBV18, the J gene TRBJ1-1; TRBD1 matches 7 bases. The read stops 3 residues short of the end of the CDR3; the missing end is completed from the germline J gene. Germline V gene lookup returns CDR1 KGHSH and CDR2 LQKENI. CDR3 length equals 11 residues.

In regard to this clone: The read terminates 3 residues before the CDR3 end, so the remaining end is supplied by the germline J gene. J is TRBJ2-7 and V is TRBV5-1; 7 bases agree with TRBD2. Germline loops: CDR1 SGHRS, CDR2 YFSETQ. The V segment lost 0 bases and the J segment 6 bases; nucleotides outside the gene matches: 9. This CDR3 region has 15 residues. This chain's CDR3 is CASSLGVAGALEQYF. Partial CDR3 DNA: TGCGCCAGCAGCTTGGGGGTGGCGGGAGCTCTCGAG.

Notes on this clone: The missing CDR3 end, 3 residues past where the read stops, is filled in from the germline J gene. This chain joins TRBV12-3 or TRBV12-4 and TRBJ2-3; D is uncertain. V lost 6 bases to trimming and J lost 5 bases, with 3 bases between them. The CDR3 has 10 residues. The CDR3 region is CASSGDTQYF. The covered CDR3 bases are TGTGCCAGCAGCGGAGATACG.

As regards this clone: Relative to the germline gene, one junction end is altered; a read error may explain this. The CDR3 is cut off 3 residues early in the read; its end comes from the germline J gene. J is TRBJ2-2 and V is TRBV4-2; 10 nucleotides align to TRBD1. The CDR3 covers 15 residues. Germline loops: CDR1 LGHNA, CDR2 YNFKEQ. The CDR3: CASSRDRGFTGELFF. The DNA read from the CDR3 is TGCGCCAGCAGCCGGGACAGGGGTTTCACCGGGGAG.

Worth noting for this clone: Coverage ceases 3 residues before the CDR3 finishes, and the germline J gene fills in the end. The J gene is TRBJ2-1, the V gene TRBV20-1; a weak D match, TRBD2 (5 bases). The CDR3 spans 16 residues. Between the trimmed V and J ends, which lost 4 bases and 1 base, there was a span of 17 bases. Germline values: CDR1 DFQATT, CDR2 SNEGSKA (reference sequence). The CDR3 DNA, read in part, is TGCAGTGCTATAATAGCCGGGGAGCCGTCCTACAATGAG. This gives the protein CSAIIAGEPSYNE. The CDR3 in full is CSAIIAGEPSYNEQFF.

Notes on this clone: The CDR3 end is not reached by the read, which stops 3 residues before it; the germline J gene fills it in. V and J are TRBV6-2 or TRBV6-3 and TRBJ2-6; no clear D. With 2 bases removed from V and 3 bases from J, the gap between germline ends came to 11 bases. The germline V gene encodes CDR1 MNHEY and CDR2 SVGEGT. This CDR3 is built from 16 residues. CDR3 DNA, as far as it was read: TGTGCCAGCAGTTACCCGACGCGGAGTGGGGCCAACGTC. Protein sequence: CASSYPTRSGANV. The CDR3 as a whole reads CASSYPTRSGANVLTF.

Regarding this clone: The read is 3 residues too short to cover the CDR3 end, so that end is filled in from the germline J gene. The V gene is TRBV14, the J gene TRBJ2-1; TRBD1 is a possible D gene (5 bases). The CDR3 spans 12 residues. Germline V gene sequence: CDR1 SGHDN, CDR2 FVKESK. Trimming pared 4 bases from V and 7 bases from J, leaving 8 bases between. CDR3 protein: CASSLYRNEQFF. The part of the CDR3 DNA that was read is TGTGCCAGCAGCCTCTACAGGAATGAG.

Worth noting for this clone: The read comes to an end 3 residues before the CDR3 does, leaving the germline J gene to fill in the end. The chain has TRBV28 and TRBJ2-5; 8 bases map to TRBD1. V lost 8 bases to trimming and J lost 5 bases; unmatched junction nucleotides: 10. Germline V gene sequence: CDR1 MDHEN, CDR2 SYDVKM. CDR3 length: 14 amino acids. CDR3 bases read: TGTGCCAGCGGCCAAGGACAGGGCTGGGAGACC. Translated, it gives CASGQGQGWET. The whole CDR3 protein is CASGQGQGWETQYF.

A remark on this clone: Read data end 3 residues before the CDR3 end; the end is taken from the germline J gene. This chain connects TRBV12-3 or TRBV12-4 to TRBJ1-1; a possible D gene is TRBD1 (5 bases). The CDR3 extends over 17 amino acids. V was trimmed by 7 bases and J by 0 bases, leaving 21 bases between them. CDR3 amino acids: CASKTGGWRRMNTEAFF. The CDR3 DNA, read in part, is TGTGCCAGCAAAACCGGGGGGTGGAGGAGGATGAACACTGAA.

A word on this clone: The CDR3 end is not reached by the read, which stops 3 residues before it; the germline J gene fills it in. The V and J genes are TRBV29-1 and TRBJ1-2, with D possibly being TRBD1 (5 bases). The CDR3 covers 12 residues. The germline CDR1 and CDR2 sequences are SQVTM and ANQGSEA. Between the trimmed V and J ends, which lost 6 bases and 5 bases, there was a span of 13 bases. Incomplete CDR3 DNA: TGCAGCGTCGTGAGGGGAGATTATGGC. Amino acids: CSVVRGDYG. The complete CDR3 protein is CSVVRGDYGYTF.

A word on this clone: The read falls 3 residues short of the CDR3 end, and the missing part is taken from the germline J gene. Other nucleotide sequences in the sample specify the same CDR3. The chain joins TRBV7-9 to TRBJ1-6, with 7 bases that match TRBD1. The CDR3 has 15 residues. V lost 1 base to trimming and J lost 8 bases; unmatched junction nucleotides: 5. Per the germline V gene, CDR1 is SEHNR and CDR2 is FQNEAQ (reference sequence). CDR3 bases read: TGTGCCAGCAGCTTAGGGACAGGCCCCGATTCACCC. Protein sequence: CASSLGTGPDSP. The complete CDR3 protein is CASSLGTGPDSPLHF.

Comments on this clone: The CDR3 end is not reached by the read, which stops 3 residues before it; the germline J gene fills it in. The chain joins TRBV20-1 to TRBJ2-1, with TRBD2 identical over 13 bases. The CDR3 contains 15 residues. Germline loops: CDR1 DFQATT, CDR2 SNEGSKA (reference sequence). V was pared by 5 bases and J by 7 bases, with 8 bases of the junction left unmatched. CDR3: CSAGAGLAGVNEQFF. The covered CDR3 bases are TGCAGTGCTGGAGCTGGACTAGCGGGAGTTAATGAG.

About this clone: The CDR3 end is not reached by the read, which stops 3 residues before it; the germline J gene fills it in. This chain links TRBV20-1 with TRBJ2-1, with no clear D. The germline CDR1 and CDR2 sequences are DFQATT and SNEGSKA (reference sequence). The CDR3 is 13 residues long. Trimming took off 6 bases at V and 0 bases at J, with 9 bases between the two ends. CDR3 protein: CSANLVSYNEQFF. CDR3 DNA, as far as it was read: TGCAGTGCAAATCTCGTCTCCTACAATGAG.

CDR3 bases read: TGTGCCAGTAGTACAGTTTGGCAGGGATTCCTCTATGGT. Translated: CASSTVWQGFLYG. The whole CDR3 reads CASSTVWQGFLYGQYF. The chain carries TRBV19 and TRBJ2-4; possibly TRBD1 for D (5 bases). The read is 3 residues too short to cover the CDR3 end, so that end is filled in from the germline J gene. Germline V CDR1 and CDR2: LNHDA, SQIVND (reference sequence). The CDR3 runs to 16 residues.